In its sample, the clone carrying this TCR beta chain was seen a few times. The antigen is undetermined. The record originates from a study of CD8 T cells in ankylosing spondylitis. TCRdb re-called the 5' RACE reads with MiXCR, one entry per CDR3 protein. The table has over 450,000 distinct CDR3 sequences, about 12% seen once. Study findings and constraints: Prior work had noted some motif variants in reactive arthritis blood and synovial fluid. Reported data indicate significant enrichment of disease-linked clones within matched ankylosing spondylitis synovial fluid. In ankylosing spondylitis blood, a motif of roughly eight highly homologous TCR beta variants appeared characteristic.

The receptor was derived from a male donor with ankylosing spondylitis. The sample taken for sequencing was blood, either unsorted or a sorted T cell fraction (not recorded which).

The CDR3: CASSSRTFGEQYF. CDR3 DNA sequence: TGTGCCAGCAGCTCCAGGACATTTGGCGAGCAGTACTTC. The chain couples TRBV11-2 to TRBJ2-7, with D perhaps TRBD1 (5 bases). There are 13 residues in the CDR3. In germline, CDR1 is SGHAT, CDR2 FQNNGV. Trimming left V 4 bases short and J 6 bases short, with 13 bases between.